Below are 27 T cell receptor beta chains sequenced from a single sample in a study of T cells after yellow fever vaccination (dated by TCRdb to about 2019). The treatment or condition label on this specimen signifies: live attenuated yellow fever vaccine strain. Library creation used 5' RACE. For sequencing, an Illumina NovaSeq 6000 was employed. The public reads were quality trimmed at Q25 with fastp and then assembled into clones with MiXCR by TCRdb, keeping productive beta chains. Each CDR3 protein gets just one entry, which takes the most common genes and DNA from the rows behind it. The sample table shows about 310,000 distinct CDR3 sequences, and 3.6% are seen once. The top ten clones comprise about a quarter of the sample. The sequencing used PBMCs, collected on the day of the yellow fever booster vaccination. These receptors originate from a man aged 18 to 29 who received the YFV17D yellow fever vaccine.

This clonotype came up a few times. Compared with germline, one end of the junction differs, possibly owing to a read error. The chain has TRBV18 and TRBJ1-2; 7 bases line up with TRBD1. The CDR3 sequence is 15 residues long. The germline V gene has CDR1 KGHSH and CDR2 LQKENI. Written as DNA, the CDR3 is TGTGCCAGCTCGCCACAGGGGCGCCGGAACTATGGCTACACCTTC. It is translated as CASSPQGRRNYGYTF.

This clonotype was seen many times. This rearrangement joins TRBV10-3 to TRBJ1-2; weak D call: TRBD1 (5 bases). Germline CDR1 reads ENHRY; CDR2 reads SYGVKD. This CDR3 spans 13 amino acids. The ends were cut back, 6 bases at V and 1 base at J, with 9 bases in the middle. CDR3 loop: CAIRGTDNYGYTF. CDR3 nucleotide sequence: TGTGCCATCAGGGGGACTGATAACTATGGCTACACCTTC.

This clonotype has only a few counts. V and J are TRBV7-2 and TRBJ2-1; 9 bases are shared with TRBD2. V lost 5 bases, J lost 8 bases, and 13 bases stayed unmatched. This CDR3 contains 16 residues. From germline, CDR1 is SGHTA and CDR2 FQGNSA. The CDR3: CASSPASGAPGDEQFF. CDR3 nucleotides: TGTGCCAGCAGCCCGGCTAGCGGGGCCCCGGGCGATGAGCAGTTCTTC.

The sample holds many counts of this clonotype. The rearrangement links TRBV4-3 to TRBJ2-6, with D perhaps TRBD2 (6 bases). CDR3 length: 16 residues. Trimming shortened V by 1 base and J by 0 bases, and 7 bases separated the two germline ends. The germline gives CDR1 LGHNA, CDR2 YSLEER. The DNA for the CDR3 is TGCGCCAGCAGCCAAGCGCGGGGCTCTGGGGCCAACGTCCTGACTTTC. Its protein is CASSQARGSGANVLTF.

This clonotype has a count of ten or more. This chain connects TRBV5-1 to TRBJ2-3, with 11 bases matching TRBD2. V was clipped by 1 base and J by 6 bases; unmatched bases: 1. Germline assignment: CDR1 SGHRS and CDR2 YFSETQ. The CDR3 spans 14 residues. CDR3 nucleotide sequence: TGCGCCAGCAGCTTGACTAGCGGGGGCGATACGCAGTATTTT. Protein product: CASSLTSGGDTQYF. The full variable domain, in which reference TRBV5-1 and TRBJ2-3 provide the parts outside the CDR3, is KAGVTQTPRYLIKTRGQQVTLSCSPISGHRSVSWYQQTPGQGLQFLFEYFSETQRNKGNFPGRFSGRQFSNSRSEMNVSTLELGDSALYLCASSLTSGGDTQYFGPGTRLTVL.

Ten or more counts support this clonotype. This sequence joins TRBV7-6 and TRBJ2-5, with D tentatively TRBD1 (6 bases). V gave up 5 bases and J gave up 5 bases, with 12 bases separating them. Germline CDR1 is SGHVS and CDR2 is FNYEAQ. The CDR3 totals 13 residues. The CDR3 loop is CASSPNREETQYF. The CDR3 DNA is TGTGCCAGCAGCCCCAACAGGGAGGAGACCCAGTACTTC.

This clonotype has more than one count but fewer than ten. The V call is TRBV3-1, the J call TRBJ1-1; maybe TRBD1 (5 bases). The ends were cut back, 3 bases at V and 3 bases at J, with 11 bases in the middle. This CDR3 is 14 amino acids long. Germline loops: CDR1 LGHDT, CDR2 YNNKEL (reference sequence). CDR3 loop: CASSQGTSDTEAFF. In DNA, the CDR3 is TGTGCCAGCAGCCAGGGGACCTCGGACACTGAAGCTTTCTTT. Based on the CDR3 plus reference TRBV3-1 and TRBJ1-1, the full variable domain is DTAVSQTPKYLVTQMGNDKSIKCEQNLGHDTMYWYKQDSKKFLKIMFSYNNKELIINETVPNRFSPKSPDKAHLNLHINSLELGDSAVYFCASSQGTSDTEAFFGQGTRLTVV.

This clonotype came up a few times. The genes are TRBV7-8 and TRBJ2-7; a weak D match, TRBD1 (7 bases). Germline V gene data show CDR1 as SGHVS and CDR2 as FQNEAQ. This CDR3 is 15 amino acids long. The V gene lost 1 base and the J gene lost 4 bases, with 14 bases spanning the gap. CDR3 DNA: TGTGCCAGCAGCTTAGTGCGGGACAGTGTTTACGAGCAGTACTTC. Protein: CASSLVRDSVYEQYF.

This clonotype showed up many times. One end of the junction is discordant with germline, which a read error may explain. This CDR3 is CASGLPYNSPLHF. The CDR3 DNA reads as TGTGCCAGCGGTTTGCCCTATAATTCACCCCTCCACTTT. The chain has TRBV12-3 or TRBV12-4 and TRBJ1-6; D gene uncertain. The CDR3 loop spans 13 amino acids.

This clonotype was seen at least ten times. The chain recombines TRBV5-1 with TRBJ2-1; TRBD2 aligns across 7 bases. This CDR3 comprises 17 residues. CDR1 SGHRS and CDR2 YFSETQ come from the germline V gene. V shed 5 bases, J shed 2 bases, and the junction held 13 bases outside the gene matches. CDR3 coding DNA: TGCGCCAGCAGATCCGAACCTCTGGGGGGGACCTACAATGAGCAGTTCTTC. Translated, it gives CASRSEPLGGTYNEQFF. The full variable domain, rest sourced from reference TRBV5-1 and TRBJ2-1, is KAGVTQTPRYLIKTRGQQVTLSCSPISGHRSVSWYQQTPGQGLQFLFEYFSETQRNKGNFPGRFSGRQFSNSRSEMNVSTLELGDSALYLCASRSEPLGGTYNEQFFGPGTRLTVL.

Only a few counts were recorded for this clonotype. V and J are TRBV7-8 and TRBJ1-5; unclear D gene. Germline loops: CDR1 SGHVS, CDR2 FQNEAQ. The CDR3 covers 15 residues. Trimming stripped 0 bases from V and 4 bases from J, with 10 bases between. CDR3 amino acids: CASSLAGIFNQPQHF. The CDR3 DNA sequence: TGTGCCAGCAGCTTAGCGGGGATTTTTAATCAGCCCCAGCATTTT.

Only a few counts were recorded for this clonotype. This chain connects TRBV11-2 to TRBJ1-1, with a tentative D call TRBD1 (5 bases). Germline loops: CDR1 SGHAT, CDR2 FQNNGV. This CDR3 is 13 amino acids long. V was pared by 8 bases and J by 10 bases, with 20 bases between. The CDR3: CASAPRVGGGAFF. DNA of the CDR3: TGTGCCAGCGCTCCCCGGGTTGGGGGGGGAGCTTTCTTT.

This clonotype was seen a handful of times. The V gene is TRBV10-2, the J gene TRBJ1-5, with no clear D. The germline V and J ends were trimmed by 7 bases and 4 bases, with 11 bases remaining between them. The length of the CDR3 is 13 residues. The germline V gene has CDR1 WSHSY and CDR2 SAAADI. CDR3 DNA: TGCGCCAGCATGAAAGGAAGGAATCAGCCCCAGCATTTT. This encodes CASMKGRNQPQHF.

This clonotype was seen ten or more times. The chain uses TRBV3-1 and TRBJ2-7, with D perhaps being TRBD1 or TRBD2 (5 bases each). The germline gives CDR1 LGHDT, CDR2 YNNKEL (reference sequence). The CDR3 spans 15 residues. Trimming removed 3 bases at V and 0 bases at J, with 12 bases between. CDR3 nucleotide sequence: TGTGCCAGCAGCCAGGGACCGTCGAGCTCCTACGAGCAGTACGTC. Protein product: CASSQGPSSSYEQYV.

This chain uses TRBV10-3 with TRBJ2-7; the match to TRBD1 covers 11 bases. The V and J ends lost 7 bases and 5 bases, in that order; junction bases with no gene match: 4. In germline, CDR1 is ENHRY, CDR2 SYGVKD. There are 13 residues in the CDR3. The CDR3 loop is CAIKGQGAHEQYF. The CDR3 nucleotides read TGTGCCATCAAAGGACAGGGGGCCCACGAGCAGTACTTC.

This clonotype has at least ten counts. This chain joins TRBV4-1 and TRBJ2-5; D is possibly TRBD1 (6 bases). V shed 1 base and J shed 1 base, with 13 bases lying between them. Germline CDR1 MGHRA, CDR2 YSYEKL. The CDR3 loop spans 16 amino acids. The CDR3 protein is CASSQGGRGGQETQYF. CDR3 nucleotides: TGCGCCAGCAGCCAAGGGGGGAGAGGGGGCCAAGAGACCCAGTACTTC.

This clonotype was observed a handful of times. This chain joins TRBV2 and TRBJ1-6; D uncertain. From germline, CDR1 is SNHLY and CDR2 FYNNEI. With 6 bases removed from V and 5 bases from J, the gap between germline ends came to 14 bases. This CDR3 is built from 15 residues. The CDR3 loop is CASRETRTNNSPLHF. CDR3 nucleotides: TGTGCCAGCAGGGAAACAAGGACCAATAATTCACCCCTCCACTTT.

CDR3 loop: CASSSRGLMGGYTF. The DNA for the CDR3 is TGTGCCAGCAGTTCCAGGGGGCTAATGGGTGGCTACACCTTC. The chain combines TRBV12-3 or TRBV12-4 with TRBJ1-2, with TRBD1 matching over 8 bases. The V segment lost 4 bases and the J segment 7 bases; nucleotides outside the gene matches: 8. The CDR3 sequence is 14 residues long.

This clonotype came up many times. V gene TRBV2 combines with J gene TRBJ1-6, with a possible D match to TRBD1 (5 bases). Germline CDR1 reads SNHLY; CDR2 reads FYNNEI. V was trimmed by 2 bases and J by 11 bases, leaving 10 bases between them. The CDR3 extends over 13 amino acids. The CDR3, as DNA: TGTGCCAGCAGTGAACAGGGAAAGACACCCCTCCACTTT. Its protein is CASSEQGKTPLHF.

This chain uses TRBV20-1 with TRBJ2-3, with a possible D match to TRBD1 (6 bases). This CDR3 is built from 16 residues. CDR1 is DFQATT, CDR2 SNEGSKA, per germline (reference sequence). Trimming left V 6 bases short and J 0 bases short, with 19 bases between. The CDR3 region has the DNA TGCAGTGCCACAAGTCCCCAGGGACATAGCACAGATACGCAGTATTTT. It yields the protein CSATSPQGHSTDTQYF.

This chain connects TRBV29-1 to TRBJ2-1; 7 bases match TRBD2. The V segment lost 4 bases and the J segment 2 bases; nucleotides outside the gene matches: 2. Per the germline V gene, CDR1 is SQVTM and CDR2 is ANQGSEA. The length of the CDR3 is 13 residues. Here the CDR3 reads CSVASGTYNEQFF. The CDR3 nucleotides read TGCAGCGTTGCAAGCGGGACCTACAATGAGCAGTTCTTC.

Many counts were recorded for this clonotype. This sequence joins TRBV4-1 and TRBJ1-1; D remains ambiguous. Deletions cut 1 base from V and 2 bases from J, with 5 bases between. Germline V gene data show CDR1 as MGHRA and CDR2 as YSYEKL. This CDR3 is 13 amino acids long. CDR3 nucleotides: TGCGCCAGCAGCCAAGTTCAAAACACTGAAGCTTTCTTT. The encoded protein is CASSQVQNTEAFF.

This clonotype was observed a handful of times. The genes are TRBV6-1 and TRBJ2-5; a possible D gene is TRBD2 (6 bases). Between the trimmed V and J ends, which lost 11 bases and 3 bases, there was a span of 16 bases. The germline V gene encodes CDR1 MNHNS and CDR2 SASEGT. The CDR3 is 13 amino acids. CDR3 amino acids: CAVSFAGKETQYF. The CDR3 DNA is TGTGCCGTTTCATTCGCGGGGAAAGAGACCCAGTACTTC.

Only a few counts were recorded for this clonotype. The chain couples TRBV12-3 or TRBV12-4 to TRBJ1-5; 7 nucleotides agree with TRBD1. V trimming: 7 bases; J trimming: 0 bases; junction bases outside the gene matches: 9. The CDR3 is made up of 16 amino acids. CDR3 bases: TGTGCCAGCAAACGGACAGGTGGATCTAGCAATCAGCCCCAGCATTTT. It specifies CASKRTGGSSNQPQHF.

This clonotype was counted many times. The rearrangement links TRBV4-2 to TRBJ2-5; no clear D. This CDR3 has 16 amino acids. Germline CDR1 LGHNA, CDR2 YNFKEQ. Trimming cost V 1 base and J 0 bases, with 12 bases left between them. CDR3 coding DNA: TGTGCCAGCAGCCAAGTCGGCTCCCCGGACCAAGAGACCCAGTACTTC. Protein sequence: CASSQVGSPDQETQYF.

This clonotype was observed at least ten times. The V and J genes are TRBV20-1 and TRBJ1-3; D gene unclear. The CDR3 sequence is 16 residues long. Trimming pared 3 bases from V and 2 bases from J, leaving 17 bases between. The V gene's germline CDR1 is DFQATT and CDR2 SNEGSKA (reference sequence). CDR3 protein: CSASPSLQSPGNTIYF. The CDR3 region has the DNA TGCAGTGCTAGTCCTTCCCTGCAGAGCCCTGGAAACACCATATATTTT.

This clonotype appeared many times. This chain uses TRBV10-1 with TRBJ1-6, with 7 bases that match TRBD1. Germline assignment: CDR1 WNHNN and CDR2 SYGVQD (reference sequence). The V segment lost 5 bases and the J segment 9 bases; nucleotides outside the gene matches: 10. The CDR3 runs 15 residues. Written as DNA, the CDR3 is TGCGCCAGCAGTCAAGGGACAGCCGGACGTTCACCCCTCCACTTT. Protein: CASSQGTAGRSPLHF.